These T cell receptor beta chains were read from a single sample in a study of blood T cell repertoires in COVID-19. Assay used: immunoSEQ multiplex PCR; TCRdb lists only in-frame clones, some missing. This sample has fewer than 80,000 clones, with 90% found just once. Sequenced sample: peripheral blood. These receptors came from a man aged 45-60 years with acute or convalescent COVID-19. Each CDR3 is given with its conserved first and last residue. Fields, in order: D gene, J gene, V gene, clone size, CDR3 DNA, CDR3 protein. A D gene is named only where the DNA matches it firmly. A row's size may be missing; if present it is once, few, many or a size class.

TRBD2	TRBJ2-5	TRBV11-3	NA	TGTGCCAGCAGCCTTCGGACTAGCGGGAGTGTGGAGACCCAGTACTTC	CASSLRTSGSVETQYF
NA	TRBJ2-5	TRBV5-4	NA	TGTGCCAGCAGCAGCAGGGGAGTGGAGACCCAGTACTTC	CASSSRGVETQYF
NA	TRBJ1-5	TRBV24-1	NA	TGTGCCACCAGTGTCGGGGGAGGCAATCAGCCCCAGCATTTT	CATSVGGGNQPQHF
TRBD1	TRBJ1-1	TRBV19	NA	TGTGCCAGTAGTGCAAGGACAGGGGCGAGGGTTAACACTGAAGCTTTCTTT	CASSARTGARVNTEAFF
NA	TRBJ2-1	TRBV20-1	NA	TGCAGTGCCCCGAGGAGCGGTGAGCAGTTCTTC	CSAPRSGEQFF
TRBD1	TRBJ2-2	TRBV5-1	NA	TGCGCCAGCAGCTTGAGGGGACAGGGGACCGGGGAGCTGTTTTTT	CASSLRGQGTGELFF
TRBD2	TRBJ2-1	TRBV6-1	once	TGTGCCAGCAGTGATATGCGGGAGTACTACAATGAGCAGTTCTTC	CASSDMREYYNEQFF
NA	TRBJ2-1	TRBV4-1	NA	TGCGCCAGCAGCCTTGCGGGTCTAGGGCAGTTCTTC	CASSLAGLGQFF
TRBD2	TRBJ2-1	TRBV7-2	once	TGTGCCAGCAGTGCCAGAGCGGGAGGGTACAATGAGCAGTTCTTC	CASSARAGGYNEQFF
NA	TRBJ1-1	TRBV10-2	NA	TGCGCCAGCCGGGGGGGGGCTTTGGCTGAAGCTTTCTTT	CASRGGALAEAFF
NA	TRBJ1-5	TRBV7-2	NA	TGTGCCAGCAGCCTCCCGGGGAGGGGATACAATCAGCCCCAGCATTTT	CASSLPGRGYNQPQHF
TRBD2	TRBJ2-2	TRBV6-5	NA	TGTGCCAGCAGTAGCGGGACGAACACCGGGGAGCTGTTTTTT	CASSSGTNTGELFF
TRBD2	TRBJ2-3	TRBV2	once	TGTGCCAGTACTAGCGTTTTAAGCACAGATACGCAGTATTTT	CASTSVLSTDTQYF
TRBD2	TRBJ2-7	TRBV7-2	NA	TGTGCCAGCAGCTTGGACTTAGCGGGAGGGCTTGTCGAGCAGTACTTC	CASSLDLAGGLVEQYF
NA	TRBJ2-1	TRBV11-3	NA	TGTGCCAGCAGTCGGGGGACCTTTAGTTCCTACAATGAGCAGTTCTTC	CASSRGTFSSYNEQFF
NA	TRBJ2-5	TRBV3-1/TRBV3-2	NA	TGTGCCAGCAGCTGGGACTCAGAAGAGACCCAGTACTTC	CASSWDSEETQYF